A single sample gave rise to the 8 T cell receptor beta chains below, sequenced in a study of shared clonotypes between healthy human individuals. Libraries were prepared by immunoSEQ multiplex PCR; TCRdb keeps only in-frame clonotypes and omits some of them. Here the sample spans about 1.5 million clones, under 99% being singletons. The material sequenced was naive CD4+ T cells sorted from blood. The subset was: CD45RA+ positively selected. The receptors were sampled from a man younger than 40 in good health.

The chain combines TRBV12-5 with TRBJ2-1; 7 nucleotides agree with TRBD1. Germline loops: CDR1 LGHNT, CDR2 FRNRAP. Germline trimming cut 6 bases from V and 4 bases from J; bases unmatched to any gene: 9. This CDR3 is 15 amino acids long. The CDR3 region is CASGAGGFLYNEQFF. The CDR3 coding sequence is TGTGCTAGTGGAGCAGGGGGATTTTTGTACAATGAGCAGTTCTTC.

Concerning this clone: The sample carries other DNA sequences with the same CDR3. This chain joins TRBV7-9 and TRBJ1-5; the D gene is possibly TRBD1 (6 bases). Germline V gives CDR1 SEHNR, CDR2 FQNEAQ (reference sequence). This CDR3 region has 15 residues. V lost 5 bases and J lost 0, with 11 bases in between. The CDR3 loop is CASSPKGGSNQPQHF. The CDR3 region has the DNA TGTGCCAGCAGCCCAAAGGGGGGTAGCAATCAGCCCCAGCATTTT.

The CDR3 DNA follows: TGTGCCAGCTCACCAGGGGCTGGGGACAATCAGCCCCAGCATTTT. Encoded protein: CASSPGAGDNQPQHF. This chain uses TRBV18 with TRBJ1-5; TRBD1 is a possible D gene (5 bases). V lost 2 bases to trimming and J lost 3 bases, with 11 bases between them. The CDR3 has 15 residues. Germline CDR1 reads KGHSH; CDR2 reads LQKENI.

The chain couples TRBV7-9 to TRBJ2-2, with a possible D match to TRBD1 (5 bases). From germline, CDR1 is SEHNR and CDR2 FQNEAQ (reference sequence). This CDR3 spans 18 amino acids. Trimming took off 4 bases at V and 3 bases at J, with 21 bases between the two ends. This CDR3 reads CASSSNPDSRWYTGELFF. CDR3 nucleotide sequence: TGTGCCAGCAGCTCCAACCCCGACAGCCGTTGGTACACCGGGGAGCTGTTTTTT.

This chain links TRBV28 with TRBJ1-4, with 8 bases fitting TRBD1. Germline V lookup: CDR1 MDHEN, CDR2 SYDVKM. Trimming took 5 bases from V and 8 from J; bases not matched to a gene: 13. This CDR3 contains 16 residues. The CDR3: CASSIPGQGGYEKLFF. CDR3 in DNA: TGTGCCAGCAGTATCCCCGGACAGGGAGGTTACGAAAAACTGTTTTTT. The full variable domain, rest sourced from reference TRBV28 and TRBJ1-4, is DVKVTQSSRYLVKRTGEKVFLECVQDMDHENMFWYRQDPGLGLRLIYFSYDVKMKEKGDIPEGYSVSREKKERFSLILESASTNQTSMYLCASSIPGQGGYEKLFFGSGTQLSVL.

This clone was seen once. CDR3 amino acids: CASSRDNNYGYTF. CDR3 nucleotides: TGTGCCAGCAGTCGGGACAATAACTATGGCTACACCTTC. The J gene is TRBJ1-2, the V gene TRBV6-6; possibly TRBD1 for D (6 bases). This CDR3 has 13 residues. Per the germline V gene, CDR1 is MNHNY and CDR2 is SVGAGI (reference sequence). V lost 5 bases and J lost 1, with 8 bases in between.

The rearrangement uses TRBV7-2 and TRBJ2-3; 8 bases are shared with TRBD2. CDR3 length: 18 residues. Looked up from germline, CDR1 is SGHTA and CDR2 is FQGNSA. V lost 2 bases to trimming and J lost 1 base; unmatched junction nucleotides: 11. This CDR3 is CASSLLGTRGGGTDTQYF. The CDR3 DNA reads as TGTGCCAGCAGCTTACTTGGGACTAGGGGGGGTGGCACAGATACGCAGTATTTT.

The rearrangement links TRBV5-5 to TRBJ1-5; D might be TRBD1 (5 bases). V was cut by 0 bases and J by 11 bases, with 15 bases left in between. From germline, CDR1 is SGHKS and CDR2 YYEKEE (reference sequence). CDR3 size: 14 residues. The CDR3 DNA is TGTGCCAGCAGCTTGGATACTCGAACGGGGGCCCAGCATTTT. The encoded protein is CASSLDTRTGAQHF.